This T cell receptor (beta chain) was observed in a study of cytomegalovirus exposure and HLA in healthy donors. Overall study findings and caveats: The investigators catalogued 164 TCR beta chains as cytomegalovirus-associated. The number of N-insertions in an Asian-associated ancestry cluster was reportedly below the roughly 670-donor mean in a later analysis.

Primers: 60 Vbeta forward and 13 Jbeta reverse. TCRdb's table, derived via immunoSEQ multiplex PCR, lists solely in-frame clones and lacks some. Here the sample spans 95,000 to 150,000 clones, about 83% being singletons. Trimming cost V 0 bases and J 4 bases, with 16 bases left between them. The CDR3 runs 16 residues. Germline V gene lookup returns CDR1 SGHTA and CDR2 FQGTGA. With regard to this clone: Its antigen remains unknown. Other DNA sequences of this sample code for an identical CDR3.

This chain links TRBV7-3 with TRBJ2-7, with TRBD1 as a possible D gene (6 bases). The sequenced material came from PBMCs. The sequence was collected from a woman between 40 and 55 years old in good health and CMV-seropositive. Written as DNA, the CDR3 is TGTGCCAGCAGCTTAACTCGTAGAACAGGGTTGTACGAGCAGTACTTC. This sequence encodes CASSLTRRTGLYEQYF.